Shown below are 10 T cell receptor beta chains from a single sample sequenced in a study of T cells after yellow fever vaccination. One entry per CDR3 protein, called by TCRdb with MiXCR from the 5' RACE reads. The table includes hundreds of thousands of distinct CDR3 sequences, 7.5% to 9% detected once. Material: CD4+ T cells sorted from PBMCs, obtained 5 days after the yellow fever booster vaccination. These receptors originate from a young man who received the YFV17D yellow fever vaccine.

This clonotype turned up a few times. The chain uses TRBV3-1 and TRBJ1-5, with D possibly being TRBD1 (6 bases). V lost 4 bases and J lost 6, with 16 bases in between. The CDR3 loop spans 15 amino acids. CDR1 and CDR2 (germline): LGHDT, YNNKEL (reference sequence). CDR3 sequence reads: CASSLGGRSAQPQHF. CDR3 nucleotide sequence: TGTGCCAGCAGCCTCGGGGGCAGATCGGCTCAGCCCCAGCATTTT.

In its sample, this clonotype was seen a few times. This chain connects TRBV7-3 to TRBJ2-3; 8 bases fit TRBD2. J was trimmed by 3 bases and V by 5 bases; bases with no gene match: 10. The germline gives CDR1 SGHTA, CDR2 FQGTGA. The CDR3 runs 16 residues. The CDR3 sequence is CASSLTTSGYTDTQYF. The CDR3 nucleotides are TGTGCCAGCAGCCTTACCACTAGCGGTTATACAGATACGCAGTATTTT.

The CDR3 region is CASSFSRNNQPQHF. The CDR3 DNA reads as TGTGCCAGCAGTTTTTCCCGGAACAATCAGCCCCAGCATTTT. The rearrangement joins TRBV12-3 or TRBV12-4 to TRBJ1-5; D remains unclear. Trimming removed 3 bases from V and 3 bases from J, with 9 bases in between. There are 14 residues in the CDR3.

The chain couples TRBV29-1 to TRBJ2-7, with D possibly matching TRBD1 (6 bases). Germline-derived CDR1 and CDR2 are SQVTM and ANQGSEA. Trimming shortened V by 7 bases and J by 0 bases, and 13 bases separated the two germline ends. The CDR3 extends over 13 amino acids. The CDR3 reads CSAITGTSYEQYF. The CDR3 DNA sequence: TGCAGCGCCATCACAGGGACCTCCTACGAGCAGTACTTC.

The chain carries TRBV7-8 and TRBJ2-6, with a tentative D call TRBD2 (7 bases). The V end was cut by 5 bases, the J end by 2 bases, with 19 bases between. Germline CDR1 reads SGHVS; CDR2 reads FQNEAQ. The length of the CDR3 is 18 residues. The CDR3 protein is CASSDRGGARPGANVLTF. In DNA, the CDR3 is TGTGCCAGCAGCGACCGCGGGGGCGCCAGGCCTGGGGCCAACGTCCTGACTTTC. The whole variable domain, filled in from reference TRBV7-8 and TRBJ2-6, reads GAGVSQSPRYKVAKRGQDVALRCDPISGHVSLFWYQQALGQGPEFLTYFQNEAQLDKSGLPSDRFFAERPEGSVSTLKIQRTQQEDSAVYLCASSDRGGARPGANVLTFGAGSRLTVL.

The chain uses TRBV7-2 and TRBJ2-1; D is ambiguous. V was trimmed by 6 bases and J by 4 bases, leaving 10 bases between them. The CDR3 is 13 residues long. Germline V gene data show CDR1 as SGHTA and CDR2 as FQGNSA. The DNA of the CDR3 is TGTGCCAGCAGTCCGTACATGTACAATGAGCAGTTCTTC. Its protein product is CASSPYMYNEQFF.

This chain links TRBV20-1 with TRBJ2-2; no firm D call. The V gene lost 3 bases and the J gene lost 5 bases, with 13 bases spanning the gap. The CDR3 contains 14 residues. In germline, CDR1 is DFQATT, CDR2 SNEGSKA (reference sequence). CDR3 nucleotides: TGCAGTGCTAGTAGTCGTTTCGGGACCGGGGAGCTGTTTTTT. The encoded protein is CSASSRFGTGELFF.

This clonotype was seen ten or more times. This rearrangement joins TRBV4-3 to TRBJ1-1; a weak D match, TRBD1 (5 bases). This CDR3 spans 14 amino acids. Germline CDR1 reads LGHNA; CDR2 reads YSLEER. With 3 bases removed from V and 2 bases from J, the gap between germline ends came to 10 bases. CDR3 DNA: TGCGCCAGCAGCCAGACTAGGACAAACACTGAAGCTTTCTTT. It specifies CASSQTRTNTEAFF.

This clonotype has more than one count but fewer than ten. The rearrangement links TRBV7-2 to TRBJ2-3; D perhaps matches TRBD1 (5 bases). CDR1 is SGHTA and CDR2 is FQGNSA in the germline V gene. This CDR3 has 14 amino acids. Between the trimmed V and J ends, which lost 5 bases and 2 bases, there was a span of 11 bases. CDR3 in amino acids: CASSPFGATDTQYF. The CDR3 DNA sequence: TGTGCCAGCAGCCCTTTTGGGGCCACAGATACGCAGTATTTT.

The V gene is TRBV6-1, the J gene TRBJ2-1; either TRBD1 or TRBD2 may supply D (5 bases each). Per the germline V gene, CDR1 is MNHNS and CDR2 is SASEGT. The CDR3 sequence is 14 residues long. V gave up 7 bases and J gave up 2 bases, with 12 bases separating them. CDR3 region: CASTNRGPYNEQFF. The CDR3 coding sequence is TGTGCCAGCACCAATCGGGGCCCCTACAATGAGCAGTTCTTC.